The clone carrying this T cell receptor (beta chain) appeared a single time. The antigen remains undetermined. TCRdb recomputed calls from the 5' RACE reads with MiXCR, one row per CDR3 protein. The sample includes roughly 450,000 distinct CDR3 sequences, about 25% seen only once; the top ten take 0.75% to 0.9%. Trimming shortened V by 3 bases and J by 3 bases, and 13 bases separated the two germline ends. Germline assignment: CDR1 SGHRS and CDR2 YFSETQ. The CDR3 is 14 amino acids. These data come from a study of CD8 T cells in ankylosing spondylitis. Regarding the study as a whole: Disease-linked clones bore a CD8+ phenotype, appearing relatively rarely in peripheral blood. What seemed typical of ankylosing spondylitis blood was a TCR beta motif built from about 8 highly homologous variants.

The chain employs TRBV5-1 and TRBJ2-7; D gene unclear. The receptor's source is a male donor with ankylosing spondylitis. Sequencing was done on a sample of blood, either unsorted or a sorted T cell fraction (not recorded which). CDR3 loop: CASSSLDRVYEQYF. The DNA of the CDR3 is TGCGCCAGCAGCTCCCTTGACCGAGTCTACGAGCAGTACTTC. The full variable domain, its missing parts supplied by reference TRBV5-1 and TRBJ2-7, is KAGVTQTPRYLIKTRGQQVTLSCSPISGHRSVSWYQQTPGQGLQFLFEYFSETQRNKGNFPGRFSGRQFSNSRSEMNVSTLELGDSALYLCASSSLDRVYEQYFGPGTRLTVT.